A single sample gave rise to the 4 T cell receptor beta chains below, sequenced in a study of post-analysis software for immune sequencing data. Study conclusions and caveats: The study found TRBV5-6, TRBV5-1 and TRBV20-1 among 4 or 5 TRBV segments more frequent in patients than controls.

Their antigen targets remain unknown. Prepared TCR beta cDNA libraries contained unique molecular identifiers. TCRdb re-called the PCR reads with MiXCR, one entry per CDR3 protein. The profile shows about 210,000 distinct CDR3 sequences, 29% of them singletons. The sequenced material came from blood. Source of these receptors: a girl aged 2-17 years with multiple sclerosis.

The CDR3, as DNA: TGTGCCAGCAGCTTACCCACCCGGACGTGGCGCAATCAGCCCCAGCATTTT. This codes for CASSLPTRTWRNQPQHF. The J gene is TRBJ1-5, the V gene TRBV7-9; D uncertain. CDR3 size: 17 residues. The V end lost 2 bases, the J end lost 2 bases, and 16 bases lay between the germline ends. In germline, CDR1 is SEHNR, CDR2 FQNEAQ (reference sequence).

About this clonotype itself: This clone may be a read error of a much larger clone one base away. The chain combines TRBV20-1 with TRBJ2-5; D is perhaps TRBD2 (5 bases). CDR3 length: 12 amino acids. Germline CDR1 and CDR2: DFQATT and SNEGSKA (reference sequence). Here the CDR3 reads CRGGLNQETQYF. The CDR3 nucleotides read TGCAGGGGCGGACTGAACCAAGAGACCCAGTACTTC.

This clonotype was seen ten or more times. The gene calls are TRBV12-3 or TRBV12-4 and TRBJ2-7; D is uncertain. The V end lost 1 base, the J end lost 7 bases, and 5 bases lay between the germline ends. This CDR3 is 11 amino acids long. The CDR3 here is CASSLGQEQYF. The CDR3 DNA reads TGTGCCAGCAGTTTAGGACAAGAGCAGTACTTC.

This clonotype was observed many times. The V call is TRBV10-3, the J call TRBJ2-3; 11 bases fit TRBD2. The germline V gene encodes CDR1 ENHRY and CDR2 SYGVKD. V lost 4 bases to trimming and J lost 4 bases; unmatched junction nucleotides: 10. This CDR3 region has 17 residues. The CDR3 here is CAISAVLASGRPDTQYF. Written as DNA, the CDR3 is TGTGCCATCAGTGCCGTCTTGGCTAGCGGGAGGCCAGATACGCAGTATTTT.